This T cell receptor (beta chain) was identified in a study of metastatic and nonmetastatic thyroid tumors. Findings of the study overall: Patients with malignant thyroid tumors reportedly had significantly higher TCR beta diversity than those with benign nodules, in blood and tumor.

This clone was picked up a small number of times. Antigen specificity is unknown. This CDR3 spans 13 amino acids. Germline CDR1 and CDR2: MNHNS and SASEGT. Losses at the gene ends were 8 bases for V and 3 bases for J; bases not matched to a gene: 7. Patients were all untreated before their thyroid surgery. In the authors' methods: Construction of a distant-metastasis classifier for papillary thyroid cancer relied on CDR3 differences across clinicopathological groups. TCRdb reanalyzed the PCR reads with MiXCR. For this entry, the V and J calls and clone size follow TCRdb and not the study's own pipeline. The sample contains over 25,000 clones, about 20% of which appear only once.

This receptor was obtained from a female donor with papillary thyroid cancer or a benign thyroid nodule (not recorded which). Some clones in this sample may be carry-over from other donors' samples. V is TRBV6-1 and J is TRBJ2-7; TRBD1 aligns across 7 bases. The sequenced sample consisted of blood. The DNA for the CDR3 is TGTGCCAGCGAAGGGGACAGTCACTACGAGCAGTACTTC. The encoded protein is CASEGDSHYEQYF.